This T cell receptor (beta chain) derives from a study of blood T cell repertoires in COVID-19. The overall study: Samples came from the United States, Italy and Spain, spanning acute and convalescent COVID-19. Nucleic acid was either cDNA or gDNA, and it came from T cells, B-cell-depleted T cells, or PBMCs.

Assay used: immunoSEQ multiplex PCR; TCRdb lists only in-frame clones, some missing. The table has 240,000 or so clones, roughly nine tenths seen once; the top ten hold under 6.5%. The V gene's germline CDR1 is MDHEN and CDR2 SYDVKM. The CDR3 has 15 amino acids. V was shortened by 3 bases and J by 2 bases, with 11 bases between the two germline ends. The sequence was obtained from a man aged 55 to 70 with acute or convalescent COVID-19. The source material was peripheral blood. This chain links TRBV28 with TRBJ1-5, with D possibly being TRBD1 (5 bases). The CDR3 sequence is CASSFWGRGNQPQHF. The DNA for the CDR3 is TGTGCCAGCAGTTTTTGGGGCCGGGGCAATCAGCCCCAGCATTTT.